One sample yielded the 32 T cell receptor beta chains listed below, sequenced in a study of T cell changes during pregnancy in multiple sclerosis. Profiling relied on immunoSEQ multiplex PCR, and the TCRdb table lists in-frame clones only, not all of them. The sample has about 110,000 clones; more than 85% are singletons. The input for sequencing was peripheral blood, taken in the third trimester of pregnancy. The receptors come from a female donor with multiple sclerosis, enrolled in a pregnancy study.

A single count supports this clone. V is TRBV7-6 and J is TRBJ1-1, with D maybe TRBD1 (5 bases). V lost 5 bases, J lost 1 base, and 8 bases lay in between. CDR3 length equals 13 residues. Germline CDR1 SGHVS, CDR2 FNYEAQ. CDR3 DNA sequence: TGTGCCAGCAGCCAGGGAGGGAACACTGAAGCTTTCTTT. Amino acid sequence: CASSQGGNTEAFF.

The chain joins TRBV2 to TRBJ1-5; D is possibly TRBD1 (5 bases). The germline V gene has CDR1 SNHLY and CDR2 FYNNEI. The CDR3 loop spans 14 amino acids. The germline V and J ends were trimmed by 6 bases and 3 bases, with 12 bases remaining between them. CDR3 bases: TGTGCCAGCAGGGCAGGGTCGTCCAATCAGCCCCAGCATTTT. Translation: CASRAGSSNQPQHF. The whole variable domain, remainder taken from reference TRBV2 and TRBJ1-5, is EPEVTQTPSHQVTQMGQEVILRCVPISNHLYFYWYRQILGQKVEFLVSFYNNEISEKSEIFDDQFSVERPDGSNFTLKIRSTKLEDSAMYFCASRAGSSNQPQHFGDGTRLSIL.

The chain joins TRBV18 to TRBJ1-4; 9 positions match TRBD1. In germline, CDR1 is KGHSH, CDR2 LQKENI. Losses at the gene ends were 1 base for V and 3 bases for J; bases not matched to a gene: 3. The CDR3 is made up of 16 amino acids. CDR3 region: CASSPLGQGSNEKLFF. The CDR3, as DNA: TGTGCCAGCTCACCACTCGGACAGGGGTCTAATGAAAAACTGTTTTTT.

This rearrangement joins TRBV7-8 to TRBJ1-2; D gene ambiguous. The V gene's germline CDR1 is SGHVS and CDR2 FQNEAQ. CDR3 length equals 14 residues. The V end lost 1 base, the J end lost 3 bases, and 9 bases lay between the germline ends. CDR3: CASSLERVDYGYTF. The CDR3 bases are TGTGCCAGCAGCTTAGAGCGGGTGGACTATGGCTACACCTTC.

The CDR3 reads CASSPRTGNVEQYF. CDR3 DNA sequence: TGTGCCAGCAGCCCTCGGACAGGGAACGTAGAGCAGTACTTC. J is TRBJ2-7 and V is TRBV9; 8 positions agree with TRBD1. The CDR3 is 14 residues long. With V trimmed by 4 bases and J by 7 bases, 10 bases remained unmatched. Germline V gives CDR1 SGDLS, CDR2 YYNGEE.

The chain recombines TRBV15 with TRBJ1-2, with D tentatively TRBD1 (6 bases). Germline V lookup: CDR1 LNHNV, CDR2 YYDKDF (reference sequence). Trimming pared 3 bases from V and 7 bases from J, leaving 12 bases between. This CDR3 is built from 13 residues. CDR3 amino acids: CATSRGGQSGYTF. In nucleotides, the CDR3 is TGTGCCACCAGCAGGGGGGGGCAGAGTGGCTACACCTTC. The full variable domain, completed using reference TRBV15 and TRBJ1-2, is DAMVIQNPRYQVTQFGKPVTLSCSQTLNHNVMYWYQQKSSQAPKLLFHYYDKDFNNEADTPDNFQSRRPNTSFCFLDIRSPGLGDTAMYLCATSRGGQSGYTFGSGTRLTVV.

This clone has more than one count but fewer than ten. The CDR3 bases are TGTGCCAGCAGCAAGCTACATCCTCCCGGGATCTTGGCTGAAAAACTGTTTTTT. This translates into CASSKLHPPGILAEKLFF. V usage is TRBV21-1 and J usage is TRBJ1-4. TRBV21-1 is a recognized pseudogene. CDR3 size: 18 residues.

V and J are TRBV29-1 and TRBJ1-5; D not certain. Germline CDR1 and CDR2: SQVTM and ANQGSEA. Trimming left V 6 bases short and J 0 bases short, with 12 bases between. The CDR3 is made up of 14 amino acids. CDR3: CSVYSGNSNQPQHF. For the CDR3, the DNA is TGCAGCGTCTATAGCGGAAATAGCAATCAGCCCCAGCATTTT.

The chain employs TRBV2 and TRBJ1-4; tentative D call: TRBD1 (6 bases). CDR1 SNHLY and CDR2 FYNNEI come from the germline V gene. This CDR3 comprises 15 residues. V lost 6 bases to trimming and J lost 1 base, with 12 bases between them. CDR3 DNA: TGTGCCAGCAGCGCCTACAGGGTAACTAATGAAAAACTGTTTTTT. Protein sequence: CASSAYRVTNEKLFF. The full variable domain, its missing parts supplied by reference TRBV2 and TRBJ1-4, is EPEVTQTPSHQVTQMGQEVILRCVPISNHLYFYWYRQILGQKVEFLVSFYNNEISEKSEIFDDQFSVERPDGSNFTLKIRSTKLEDSAMYFCASSAYRVTNEKLFFGSGTQLSVL.

This clone has only a few counts. The CDR3 loop is CASSLDSGSPEAFF. The CDR3, as DNA: TGTGCCAGCAGCTTAGATAGCGGGTCCCCTGAAGCTTTCTTT. The rearrangement joins TRBV11-3 to TRBJ1-1; the D is unclear. V lost 0 bases to trimming and J lost 6 bases, with 11 bases between them. CDR1 SGHNT and CDR2 YENEEA come from the germline V gene. The length of the CDR3 is 14 residues.

The chain employs TRBV5-1 and TRBJ2-7, with D tentatively TRBD1 (6 bases). This CDR3 is 15 amino acids long. The V gene's germline CDR1 is SGHRS and CDR2 YFSETQ. V was shortened by 0 bases and J by 2 bases, with 12 bases between the two germline ends. CDR3 bases: TGCGCCAGCAGCTTGGGCCCAGAGGGGGCCTACGAGCAGTACTTC. Protein product: CASSLGPEGAYEQYF.

The rearrangement joins TRBV7-8 to TRBJ2-2, with unresolved D. V was trimmed by 0 bases and J by 1 base, leaving 12 bases between them. This CDR3 contains 17 residues. Germline values: CDR1 SGHVS, CDR2 FQNEAQ. CDR3 sequence (DNA): TGTGCCAGCAGCTTAGCGCTCGAGCTCGTGAACACCGGGGAGCTGTTTTTT. It is translated as CASSLALELVNTGELFF.

The chain combines TRBV5-1 with TRBJ1-6; 8 positions agree with TRBD1. V shed 4 bases, J shed 10 bases, and the junction held 13 bases outside the gene matches. There are 16 residues in the CDR3. The V gene's germline CDR1 is SGHRS and CDR2 YFSETQ. The CDR3, as DNA: TGCGCCAGCAGCCCTCAGACAGGGGTGAAGGGATCACCCCTCCACTTT. Protein product: CASSPQTGVKGSPLHF. The variable domain in full, completed from reference TRBV5-1 and TRBJ1-6, reads KAGVTQTPRYLIKTRGQQVTLSCSPISGHRSVSWYQQTPGQGLQFLFEYFSETQRNKGNFPGRFSGRQFSNSRSEMNVSTLELGDSALYLCASSPQTGVKGSPLHFGNGTRLTVT.

In this sample, this clone turned up once. This rearrangement joins TRBV25-1 to TRBJ1-2, with a tentative D call TRBD1 (5 bases). V lost 5 bases, J lost 0 bases, and 13 bases lay in between. There are 15 residues in the CDR3. Germline V gives CDR1 MGHDK, CDR2 SYGVNS. CDR3 nucleotide sequence: TGTGCCAGCAGTAAGGGACTGGGAGCTAACTATGGCTACACCTTC. This encodes CASSKGLGANYGYTF.

The CDR3 DNA reads TGTGCCTCCCAATCTGGAAACACCATATATTTT. Its translation is CASQSGNTIYF. The J gene is TRBJ1-3, the V gene TRBV6-1; D not resolved. The CDR3 loop spans 11 amino acids. Trimming shortened V by 11 bases and J by 1 base, and 6 bases separated the two germline ends. Germline V gene sequence: CDR1 MNHNS, CDR2 SASEGT.

This rearrangement joins TRBV7-9 to TRBJ2-3; D is possibly TRBD2 (6 bases). Trimming left V 5 bases short and J 0 bases short, with 12 bases between. CDR1 is SEHNR and CDR2 is FQNEAQ in the germline V gene (reference sequence). This CDR3 is built from 15 residues. Here the CDR3 DNA reads TGTGCCAGCAGCCTAACCGGGACTAGCACAGATACGCAGTATTTT. The encoded protein is CASSLTGTSTDTQYF.

This clone was counted once. The gene calls are TRBV5-1 and TRBJ1-3; 7 nucleotides align to TRBD1. Germline trimming cut 2 bases from V and 2 bases from J; bases unmatched to any gene: 4. Germline CDR1 and CDR2: SGHRS and YFSETQ. The CDR3 totals 15 residues. CDR3 loop: CASSLGGPPGNTIYF. CDR3 coding DNA: TGCGCCAGCAGCTTAGGGGGCCCGCCTGGAAACACCATATATTTT.

The rearrangement uses TRBV6-1 and TRBJ2-3; TRBD2 aligns across 11 bases. Germline CDR1 is MNHNS and CDR2 is SASEGT. V dropped 4 bases and J dropped 3; count of bases not matched to a gene: 6. The CDR3 consists of 16 residues. CDR3 sequence: CASSALAGGGTDTQYF. DNA of the CDR3: TGTGCCAGCAGTGCTCTAGCGGGAGGCGGGACAGATACGCAGTATTTT.

This rearrangement joins TRBV19 to TRBJ1-1; 7 nucleotides align to TRBD1. This CDR3 is 16 amino acids long. From germline, CDR1 is LNHDA and CDR2 SQIVND (reference sequence). With V trimmed by 0 bases and J by 0 bases, 4 bases remained unmatched. The CDR3 sequence is CASSIDPRGVNTEAFF. The CDR3 bases are TGTGCCAGTAGTATAGACCCCAGGGGGGTGAACACTGAAGCTTTCTTT.

This clone was picked up one time. DNA for the CDR3: TGTGCCAGCGCTCTGGGGGGGGTAAACACCATATATTTT. Translated, it gives CASALGGVNTIYF. The chain carries TRBV6-1 and TRBJ1-3; maybe TRBD1 (5 bases). The germline V gene has CDR1 MNHNS and CDR2 SASEGT. V dropped 8 bases and J dropped 6 bases, with 14 bases sitting between them. The CDR3 covers 13 residues.

The chain is built from TRBV5-1 and TRBJ1-6; a possible D gene is TRBD1 (6 bases). Germline lookup yields CDR1 SGHRS and CDR2 YFSETQ. V lost 0 bases and J 10 bases, leaving 14 bases between the germline ends. The CDR3 extends over 15 amino acids. CDR3 in amino acids: CASSLDHRDASPLHF. CDR3 DNA sequence: TGCGCCAGCAGCTTGGATCACAGGGACGCCTCACCCCTCCACTTT. Full variable domain (rest looked up from reference TRBV5-1 and TRBJ1-6): KAGVTQTPRYLIKTRGQQVTLSCSPISGHRSVSWYQQTPGQGLQFLFEYFSETQRNKGNFPGRFSGRQFSNSRSEMNVSTLELGDSALYLCASSLDHRDASPLHFGNGTRLTVT.

V is TRBV11-1 and J is TRBJ2-7; D might be TRBD2 (6 bases). The CDR3 runs to 14 residues. V lost 2 bases, J lost 3 bases, and 11 bases lay in between. Germline V lookup: CDR1 SGHAT, CDR2 FQDESV (reference sequence). CDR3 in amino acids: CASSLNLGGYEQYF. CDR3 bases: TGTGCCAGCAGCTTAAATCTGGGGGGCTACGAGCAGTACTTC.

The chain has TRBV11-2 and TRBJ2-7, with TRBD1 matching 8 bases. The CDR3 spans 15 residues. The germline V gene has CDR1 SGHAT and CDR2 FQNNGV. Trimming removed 3 bases from V and 2 bases from J; junction bases left unmatched: 6. CDR3 nucleotide sequence: TGTGCCAGCAGCTTTCCAGGGGGCGCCCCCTACGAGCAGTACTTC. This encodes CASSFPGGAPYEQYF.

V usage is TRBV4-1 and J usage is TRBJ1-6; unclear D gene. Germline assignment: CDR1 MGHRA and CDR2 YSYEKL. V lost 4 bases, J lost 7 bases, and 11 bases lay in between. CDR3 length equals 14 residues. DNA for the CDR3: TGCGCCAGCAGCCTCGAGGAGGGAAATTCACCCCTCCACTTT. Amino acid sequence: CASSLEEGNSPLHF.

In its sample, this clone was seen once. The chain is built from TRBV9 and TRBJ2-3; D is unresolved. V dropped 3 bases and J dropped 7 bases, with 12 bases sitting between them. Germline V gene lookup returns CDR1 SGDLS and CDR2 YYNGEE. The CDR3 is 13 amino acids. CDR3 coding DNA: TGTGCCAGCAGCGGCGAAGCTTACTATACGCAGTATTTT. Protein product: CASSGEAYYTQYF.

The chain links TRBV18 to TRBJ1-1; weak D call: TRBD1 (5 bases). The germline CDR1 and CDR2 sequences are KGHSH and LQKENI. The CDR3 loop spans 14 amino acids. The ends were cut back, 3 bases at V and 5 bases at J, with 13 bases in the middle. In DNA, the CDR3 is TGTGCCAGCTCACCTTCCGGGAGGGGAACTGAAGCTTTCTTT. Its translation: CASSPSGRGTEAFF.

This clone was seen a single time. The chain couples TRBV11-2 to TRBJ2-3, with TRBD2 identical over 13 bases. The CDR3 covers 17 residues. The germline gives CDR1 SGHAT, CDR2 FQNNGV. Trimming cost V 8 bases and J 2 bases; bases outside gene matches: 10. The CDR3 coding sequence is TGTGCCAGCGGTCTCGGGACTAGCGGGGATCTCACAGATACGCAGTATTTT. Translation: CASGLGTSGDLTDTQYF.

The V call is TRBV2, the J call TRBJ2-5; TRBD2 is a possible D gene (7 bases). Germline-derived CDR1 and CDR2 are SNHLY and FYNNEI. The germline V and J ends were trimmed by 6 bases and 9 bases, with 23 bases remaining between them. This CDR3 has 15 residues. CDR3 in DNA: TGTGCCAGCAGCTTCGGGGGCCCGGGAGGAACCCCCCAGTACTTC. Protein product: CASSFGGPGGTPQYF.

The chain couples TRBV19 to TRBJ1-2; 9 bases agree with TRBD1. Germline V gene lookup returns CDR1 LNHDA and CDR2 SQIVND (reference sequence). V was clipped by 7 bases and J by 4 bases; unmatched bases: 4. The CDR3 runs to 13 residues. This CDR3 reads CASTSTGGYGYTF. CDR3 DNA sequence: TGTGCCAGTACCTCGACAGGGGGCTATGGCTACACCTTC.

This chain joins TRBV29-1 and TRBJ2-1; a possible D gene is TRBD2 (5 bases). V was clipped by 4 bases and J by 3 bases, with 10 bases between them. Germline CDR1 and CDR2: SQVTM and ANQGSEA. The CDR3 has 13 residues. The CDR3 region has the DNA TGCAGCGTTGGGACTGCTGTCTACAATGAGCAGTTCTTC. Its protein product is CSVGTAVYNEQFF.

The chain recombines TRBV5-4 with TRBJ2-2; D may be TRBD2 (6 bases). CDR3 length: 17 amino acids. Germline V gene sequence: CDR1 SGHNT, CDR2 YYREEE (reference sequence). V lost 0 bases, J lost 0 bases, and 12 bases lay in between. The CDR3 DNA sequence: TGTGCCAGCAGCTTGGGTAGCGGACCCGCGAACACCGGGGAGCTGTTTTTT. Protein: CASSLGSGPANTGELFF.

The V and J genes are TRBV29-1 and TRBJ2-7; D uncertain. The CDR3 contains 14 residues. Trimming took off 7 bases at V and 1 base at J, with 17 bases between the two ends. The germline CDR1 and CDR2 sequences are SQVTM and ANQGSEA. CDR3 residues: CSARVTVQSYEQYF. Here the CDR3 DNA reads TGCAGCGCCCGGGTCACCGTCCAGTCCTACGAGCAGTACTTC.